The rows below give T cell receptor beta chains drawn from one sample of a study of control samples from healthy donors and cancer patients. Clones were sequenced by immunoSEQ multiplex PCR, and TCRdb holds only the in-frame ones, with some missing. The repertoire holds around 100,000 clones, with more than 75% as singletons. The sample comprised blood. Receptors were obtained from a woman aged 45-59 years in good health. CDR3s include the opening cysteine and the closing phenylalanine or tryptophan. The D gene is left open where the match is weak. Clone size is shown for a subset of rows, as once, few, many or a class of expanded clone.

V gene,J gene,D gene,clone size,CDR3 DNA,CDR3 protein
TRBV30,TRBJ1-2,-,-,TGTGCCTGGAGTGACGAAATGCAGAGTAACTATGGCTACACCTTC,CAWSDEMQSNYGYTF
TRBV11-3,TRBJ1-1,TRBD1,-,TGTGCCAGCAGCTCTGGGACAGGGGACACTGAAGCTTTCTTT,CASSSGTGDTEAFF
TRBV11-2,TRBJ2-1,-,-,TGTGCCAGCAGCTCTCAGGGAGGTAGGCGCAATGAGCAGTTCTTC,CASSSQGGRRNEQFF
TRBV7-3,TRBJ2-1,-,-,TGTGCCAGCAGCCCCCCGGCGTACAATGAGCAGTTCTTC,CASSPPAYNEQFF
TRBV7-3,TRBJ1-1,-,once,TGTGCCAGCAGCATGACCCAGAACACTGAAGCTTTCTTT,CASSMTQNTEAFF
TRBV12-3/TRBV12-4,TRBJ2-7,-,-,TGTGCCAGCAGTTTACTTCCGACCTACGAGCAGTACTTC,CASSLLPTYEQYF
TRBV20-1,TRBJ2-7,-,-,TGCAGTGCTATCAGTACTTACGAGCAGTACTTC,CSAISTYEQYF
TRBV25-1,TRBJ2-3,TRBD2,-,TGTGCCAGCAGTGAATGGACTAGCGGTGCAGATACGCAGTATTTT,CASSEWTSGADTQYF
TRBV6-2/TRBV6-3,TRBJ2-3,-,-,TGTGCCAGCAGTTACCCTGGGGTAGCCCTCACAGATACGCAGTATTTT,CASSYPGVALTDTQYF
TRBV6-5,TRBJ2-1,-,-,TGTGCCAGCAGTTACTCCACGACCTACAATGAGCAGTTCTTC,CASSYSTTYNEQFF
TRBV7-8,TRBJ1-1,TRBD1,-,TGTGCCAGCAGGGGACAGGGGGGGAACACTGAAGCTTTCTTT,CASRGQGGNTEAFF
TRBV10-3,TRBJ1-2,-,-,TGTGCCATCAGTTTCCAGGCAGGCTATGGCTACACCTTC,CAISFQAGYGYTF
TRBV2,TRBJ1-4,-,-,TGTGCCAGCAACCTTAAGGAGACAACTAATGAAAAACTGTTTTTT,CASNLKETTNEKLFF
TRBV19,TRBJ2-2,-,-,TGTGCCAGTGGCACCGGGGAGCTGTTTTTT,CASGTGELFF
TRBV4-1,TRBJ1-2,TRBD1,-,TGCGCCAGCAGCCAATCCCCCACAGGGGGCTATGGCTACACCTTC,CASSQSPTGGYGYTF
TRBV27,TRBJ2-1,TRBD1,once,TGTGCCAGCAATCTATCCGGGACAGACTCCTACAATGAGCAGTTCTTC,CASNLSGTDSYNEQFF
TRBV7-9,TRBJ1-3,TRBD1,few,TGTGCCAGCAGCTTGGGACAGAGCTCTGGAAACACCATATATTTT,CASSLGQSSGNTIYF
TRBV6-2/TRBV6-3,TRBJ1-5,-,few,TGTGCCAGCAGTCGTCAGGGCACCCGGCAGCCCCAGCATTTT,CASSRQGTRQPQHF
TRBV27,TRBJ2-2,-,-,TGTGCCAGCAGTTTCAACGAGAACACCGGGGAGCTGTTTTTT,CASSFNENTGELFF
TRBV11-3,TRBJ1-6,-,once,TGTGCCAGCAGCTTAGCGGGGAATAATTCACCCCTCCACTTT,CASSLAGNNSPLHF
TRBV20-1,TRBJ1-1,-,-,TGCAGCGCCACCCACGCTGAAGCTTTCTTT,CSATHAEAFF
TRBV10-3,TRBJ1-3,-,-,TGTGCCATCGGGGGCGCTGGAAACACCATATATTTT,CAIGGAGNTIYF
TRBV9,TRBJ1-1,-,-,TGTGCCAGCAGCGTAGCCACGACCATGAACACTGAAGCTTTCTTT,CASSVATTMNTEAFF
TRBV27,TRBJ1-1,-,-,TGTGCCAGCAGTTCGGTCAACAGGGACACTGAAGCTTTCTTT,CASSSVNRDTEAFF
TRBV7-2,TRBJ1-3,-,few,TGTGCCAGCAGCCCCGATCCAGGGCTAGGAAACACCATATATTTT,CASSPDPGLGNTIYF
TRBV6-5,TRBJ1-5,TRBD1,-,TGTGCCAGCAGTTCCGCGCGACAGGGCGGCAATCAGCCCCAGCATTTT,CASSSARQGGNQPQHF
TRBV4-3,TRBJ2-1,TRBD2,-,TGCGCCAGCGCGACTAGCGGGTCAGACAATGAGCAGTTCTTC,CASATSGSDNEQFF
TRBV5-8,TRBJ2-3,TRBD1,-,TGTGCCAGCAGCCCACAGGGGGCGCTTGCCACAGATACGCAGTATTTT,CASSPQGALATDTQYF
TRBV2,TRBJ2-4,-,once,TGTGCCAGCATATTAGGGACATCCTTAGCCAAAAACATTCAGTACTTC,CASILGTSLAKNIQYF
TRBV5-8,TRBJ2-5,-,-,TGTGCCAGCAGCTTGGAATGGCGGGGAGAGACCCAGTACTTC,CASSLEWRGETQYF
TRBV30,TRBJ1-1,-,-,TGTGCCTGGAGTGTACAGACGAACACTGAAGCTTTCTTT,CAWSVQTNTEAFF
TRBV7-8,TRBJ2-3,-,-,TGTGCCAGCACCAACCGGGACTCTCGAGGAGATACGCAGTATTTT,CASTNRDSRGDTQYF
TRBV2,TRBJ1-6,TRBD1,few,TGTGCCGGCCAAAAACAGGGGGCACGCCTGTCACCCCTCCACTTT,CAGQKQGARLSPLHF
TRBV6-5,TRBJ2-1,TRBD2,-,TGTGCCAGCAGGGAGGGACTAGCGGCATACAATGAGCAGTTCTTC,CASREGLAAYNEQFF
TRBV7-3,TRBJ1-5,-,-,TGTGCCAGCAGCCCCCCCTTGGTTGTGCCCCAGCATTTT,CASSPPLVVPQHF
TRBV2,TRBJ1-5,-,-,TGTGCCAGCAGCGGCGGACAGCCCAATCAGCCCCAGCATTTT,CASSGGQPNQPQHF
TRBV7-2,TRBJ2-4,TRBD1,-,TGTGCCAGCAGCGGAGGGACAGGACTTAAAAACATTCAGTACTTC,CASSGGTGLKNIQYF
TRBV7-3,TRBJ2-3,-,-,TGTGCCAGCAGCCCCTTAGGAGATACGCAGTATTTT,CASSPLGDTQYF
TRBV5-3,TRBJ2-6,-,-,TGTGCCAGAAGCTCCCTAAGACGGCTCTCTGGGCCTCTTGGCAACGTCCTGACTTTC,CARSSLRRLSGPLGNVLTF
TRBV10-3,TRBJ2-5,-,-,TGTGCCATCTCCCCCGGGGGAGAGACCCAGTACTTC,CAISPGGETQYF
TRBV12-3/TRBV12-4,TRBJ1-2,-,-,TGTGCCAGCAGTTTAATTTCGCGTAATGGCTACACCTTC,CASSLISRNGYTF
TRBV19,TRBJ1-2,-,-,TGTGCCAGTAGCCGAACCCCCGGGAACTATGGCTACACCTTC,CASSRTPGNYGYTF
TRBV6-5,TRBJ2-3,TRBD2,-,TGTGCCAGCAGCCTATCGGGGGGACGCACAGATACGCAGTATTTT,CASSLSGGRTDTQYF
TRBV5-4,TRBJ2-5,-,-,TGTGCCAGCAGCTTAGGGAATTCTCAAGAGACCCAGTACTTC,CASSLGNSQETQYF
TRBV11-2,TRBJ1-2,-,-,TGTGCCAGCAGCTTAGCCAGGGTTGATGGCTACACCTTC,CASSLARVDGYTF
TRBV1,TRBJ2-5,-,-,TGCACCAGCAGCCAAGTCGGGTCGCAAGAGACCCAGTACTTC,CTSSQVGSQETQYF
TRBV5-6,TRBJ1-4,TRBD1,once,TGTGCCAGCAGCTTTAGAATGGGACAGGGTAATGAAAAACTGTTTTTT,CASSFRMGQGNEKLFF
TRBV27,TRBJ1-5,-,-,TGTGCCAGCAGTTTACGGACACCTTATAGCAATCAGCCCCAGCATTTT,CASSLRTPYSNQPQHF
TRBV5-4,TRBJ2-7,-,-,TGTGCCAGCAGCTTGGTGGTCAGTTCCTACGAGCAGTACTTC,CASSLVVSSYEQYF
TRBV7-9,TRBJ1-5,-,once,TGTGCCAGCAGCTTATCGTCAGGAAATCAGCCCCAGCATTTT,CASSLSSGNQPQHF
TRBV19,TRBJ1-1,TRBD1,once,TGTGCCAGTAGTACGAGACAGGGGATCCGCACTGAAGCTTTCTTT,CASSTRQGIRTEAFF
TRBV2,TRBJ1-1,-,-,TGTGCCAGCAGGAGGGAGAGGGGCGTACCTGAAGCTTTCTTT,CASRRERGVPEAFF
TRBV2,TRBJ1-2,-,-,TGTGCCAACAAACAGTTTCTAACAGGGAACCTCTATGGCTACACCTTC,CANKQFLTGNLYGYTF
TRBV5-1,TRBJ1-2,-,-,TGCGCCAGCAGCTTTGGCGGGACAACTAACTATGGCTACACCTTC,CASSFGGTTNYGYTF
TRBV23-1,TRBJ2-7,-,-,TGCGCCAGCAGTTTTTGGACCCACGCCTACGAGCAGTACTTC,CASSFWTHAYEQYF
TRBV12-3/TRBV12-4,TRBJ2-7,-,-,TGTGCCAGCAGTTTCCAGGGGTACTACGAGCAGTACTTC,CASSFQGYYEQYF
TRBV6-6,TRBJ2-1,-,-,TGTGCCAGCAGTTACTCACTAGCTCCTACCTACAATGAGCAGTTCTTC,CASSYSLAPTYNEQFF
TRBV4-1,TRBJ1-1,-,-,TGCGCCAGCAGCCGGGTCCTGAACACTGAAGCTTTCTTT,CASSRVLNTEAFF
TRBV15,TRBJ2-5,TRBD2,-,TGTGCCACCAGCAGAGAACCGGGAGGAGAAGAGACCCAGTACTTC,CATSREPGGEETQYF